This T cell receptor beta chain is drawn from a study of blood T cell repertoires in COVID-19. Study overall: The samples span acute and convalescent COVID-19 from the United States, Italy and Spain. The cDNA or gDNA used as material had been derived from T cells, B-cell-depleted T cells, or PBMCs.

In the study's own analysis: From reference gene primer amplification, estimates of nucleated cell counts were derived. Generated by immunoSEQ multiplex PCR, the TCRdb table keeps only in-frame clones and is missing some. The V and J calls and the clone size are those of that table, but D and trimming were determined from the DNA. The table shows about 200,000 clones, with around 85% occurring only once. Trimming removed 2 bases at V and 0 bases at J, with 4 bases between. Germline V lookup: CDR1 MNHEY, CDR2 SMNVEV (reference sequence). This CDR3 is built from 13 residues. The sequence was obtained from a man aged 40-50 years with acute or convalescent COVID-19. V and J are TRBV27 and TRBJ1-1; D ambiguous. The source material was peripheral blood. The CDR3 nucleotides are TGTGCCAGCAGTTTAGACATGAACACTGAAGCTTTCTTT. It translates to CASSLDMNTEAFF.